The next 7 T cell receptor beta chains were all read from a single sample in a study of identical twins. TCRdb used MiXCR to reprocess the 5' RACE reads, holding one entry per CDR3 protein. The top ten hold more than 0.75% of the sample, which has about 700,000 distinct CDR3 sequences, 8% to 9% seen once. These data are also associated with another study on yellow fever vaccine responses in identical twins.

What was sequenced was PBMCs. These receptors all come from a woman aged 18-30 years in good health.

This clonotype occurred a few times. This chain connects TRBV6-2 or TRBV6-3 to TRBJ2-3, with D hard to call. This CDR3 region has 12 residues. V lost 2 bases to trimming and J lost 4 bases, with 4 bases between them. Germline CDR1 is MNHEY and CDR2 is SVGEGT. The CDR3 nucleotides read TGTGCCAGCAGTTACATTTCAGATACGCAGTATTTT. As protein: CASSYISDTQYF.

This clonotype came up a few times. The rearrangement links TRBV7-2 to TRBJ2-7; D possibly corresponds to TRBD2 (5 bases). Trimming removed 5 bases from V and 3 bases from J, with 14 bases in between. From germline, CDR1 is SGHTA and CDR2 FQGNSA. This CDR3 is built from 14 residues. CDR3 in DNA: TGTGCCAGCAGCCGGCCGGGAATATACTACGAGCAGTACTTC. This sequence encodes CASSRPGIYYEQYF.

The V and J genes are TRBV5-1 and TRBJ1-1, with D possibly TRBD1 on 6 matching bases. The length of the CDR3 is 16 residues. The germline gives CDR1 SGHRS, CDR2 YFSETQ. Trimming cost V 4 bases and J 1 base, with 17 bases left between them. This chain's CDR3 is CASSPQQGLRNTEAFF. CDR3 sequence (DNA): TGCGCCAGCAGCCCTCAACAGGGATTGCGGAACACTGAAGCTTTCTTT.

In DNA, the CDR3 is TGCGCCAGCAGCTTGGAAAGCGGAAATGAGCAGTTCTTC. Translated, it gives CASSLESGNEQFF. The chain couples TRBV5-1 to TRBJ2-1; a weak D match, TRBD2 (5 bases). The germline V and J ends were trimmed by 0 bases and 7 bases, with 8 bases remaining between them. This CDR3 comprises 13 residues. CDR1 is SGHRS, CDR2 YFSETQ, per germline.

This clonotype was seen a handful of times. The V call is TRBV20-1, the J call TRBJ2-7; 7 bases are shared with TRBD1. V gave up 5 bases and J gave up 0 bases; unmatched junction bases: 4. Germline loops: CDR1 DFQATT, CDR2 SNEGSKA (reference sequence). The CDR3 extends over 13 amino acids. For the CDR3, the DNA is TGCAGTGCTGACCGGGACAGCTCCTACGAGCAGTACTTC. Its protein product is CSADRDSSYEQYF.

This clonotype was recorded a few times. V gene TRBV30 combines with J gene TRBJ2-1; D gene ambiguous. From germline, CDR1 is GTSNPN and CDR2 SVGIG (reference sequence). V lost 4 bases and J 0 bases, leaving 10 bases between the germline ends. The length of the CDR3 is 14 residues. The CDR3 DNA reads TGTGCCTGGAAGGCGGATAGCTCCTACAATGAGCAGTTCTTC. Protein product: CAWKADSSYNEQFF.

The chain couples TRBV7-9 to TRBJ2-5; 8 bases fit TRBD2. Germline V gene data show CDR1 as SEHNR and CDR2 as FQNEAQ (reference sequence). The CDR3 loop spans 13 amino acids. V shed 2 bases and J 7 bases; nucleotides not matched to a gene: 3. The CDR3 region is CASSLPGGGTQYF. The CDR3 DNA is TGTGCCAGCAGCTTACCGGGAGGGGGGACCCAGTACTTC.